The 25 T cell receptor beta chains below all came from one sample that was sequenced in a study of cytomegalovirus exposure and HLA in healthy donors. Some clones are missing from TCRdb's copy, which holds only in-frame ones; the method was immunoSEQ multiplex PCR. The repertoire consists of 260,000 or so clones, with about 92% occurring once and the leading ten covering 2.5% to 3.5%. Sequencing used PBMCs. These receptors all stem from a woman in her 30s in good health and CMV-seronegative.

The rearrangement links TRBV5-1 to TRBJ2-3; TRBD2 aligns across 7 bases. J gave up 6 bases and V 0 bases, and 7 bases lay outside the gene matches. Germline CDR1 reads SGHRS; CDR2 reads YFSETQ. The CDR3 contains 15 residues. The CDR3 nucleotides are TGCGCCAGCAGCTTGGGGGCTAGCGGCTCCGATACGCAGTATTTT. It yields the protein CASSLGASGSDTQYF.

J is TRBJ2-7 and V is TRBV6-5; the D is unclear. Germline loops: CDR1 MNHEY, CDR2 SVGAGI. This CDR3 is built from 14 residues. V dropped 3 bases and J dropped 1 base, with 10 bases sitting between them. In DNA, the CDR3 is TGTGCCAGCAGTTATACCCCCGTTTCCTACGAGCAGTACTTC. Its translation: CASSYTPVSYEQYF.

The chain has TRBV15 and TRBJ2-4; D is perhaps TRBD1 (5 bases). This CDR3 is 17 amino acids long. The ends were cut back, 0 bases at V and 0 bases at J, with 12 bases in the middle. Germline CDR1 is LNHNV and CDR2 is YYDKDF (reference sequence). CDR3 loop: CATSRDLQGLAKNIQYF. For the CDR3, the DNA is TGTGCCACCAGCAGAGATCTCCAGGGATTAGCCAAAAACATTCAGTACTTC. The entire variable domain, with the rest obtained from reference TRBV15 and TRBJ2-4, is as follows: DAMVIQNPRYQVTQFGKPVTLSCSQTLNHNVMYWYQQKSSQAPKLLFHYYDKDFNNEADTPDNFQSRRPNTSFCFLDIRSPGLGDTAMYLCATSRDLQGLAKNIQYFGAGTRLSVL.

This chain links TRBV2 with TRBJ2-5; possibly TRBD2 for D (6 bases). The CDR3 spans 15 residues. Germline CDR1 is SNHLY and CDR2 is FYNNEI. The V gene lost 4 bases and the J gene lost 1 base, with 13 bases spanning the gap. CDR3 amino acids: CASSARLGSQETQYF. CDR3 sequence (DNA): TGTGCCAGCAGTGCTCGACTAGGTAGCCAAGAGACCCAGTACTTC.

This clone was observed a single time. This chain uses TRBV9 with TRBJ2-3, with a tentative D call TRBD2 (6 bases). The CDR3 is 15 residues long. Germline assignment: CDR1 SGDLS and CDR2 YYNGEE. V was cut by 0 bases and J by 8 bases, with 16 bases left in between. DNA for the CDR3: TGTGCCAGCAGCGTAGTCGGGACTGGCCAGGGTACGCAGTATTTT. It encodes CASSVVGTGQGTQYF.

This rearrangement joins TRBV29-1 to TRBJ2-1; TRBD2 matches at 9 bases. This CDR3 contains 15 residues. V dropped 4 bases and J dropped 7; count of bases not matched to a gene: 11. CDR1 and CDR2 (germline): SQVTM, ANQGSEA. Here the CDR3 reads CSVVGAGGPKNEQFF. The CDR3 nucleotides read TGCAGCGTTGTAGGGGCGGGAGGGCCGAAGAATGAGCAGTTCTTC.

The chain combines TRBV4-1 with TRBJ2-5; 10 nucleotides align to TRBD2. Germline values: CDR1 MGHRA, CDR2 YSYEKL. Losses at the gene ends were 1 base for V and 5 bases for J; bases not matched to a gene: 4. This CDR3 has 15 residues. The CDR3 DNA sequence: TGCGCCAGCAGCCAAGTTAGCGGGAGGTGGGAGACCCAGTACTTC. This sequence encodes CASSQVSGRWETQYF.

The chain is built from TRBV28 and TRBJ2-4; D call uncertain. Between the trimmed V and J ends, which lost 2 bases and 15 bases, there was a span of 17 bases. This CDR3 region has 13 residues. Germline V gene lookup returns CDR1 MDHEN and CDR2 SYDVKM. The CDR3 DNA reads TGTGCCAGCAGTTTACGATCCAGCCCCGTTCTGTACTTC. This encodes CASSLRSSPVLYF.

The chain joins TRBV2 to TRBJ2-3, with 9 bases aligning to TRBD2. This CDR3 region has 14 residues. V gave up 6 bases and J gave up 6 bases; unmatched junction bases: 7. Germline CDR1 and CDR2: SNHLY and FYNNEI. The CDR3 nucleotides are TGTGCCAGCAGACCCGGGACTAGCATGGATACGCAGTATTTT. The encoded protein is CASRPGTSMDTQYF.

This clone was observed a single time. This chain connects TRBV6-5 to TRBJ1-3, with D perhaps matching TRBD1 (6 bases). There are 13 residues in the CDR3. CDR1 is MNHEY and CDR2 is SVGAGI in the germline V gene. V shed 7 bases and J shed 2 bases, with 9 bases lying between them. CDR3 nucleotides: TGTGCCAGCACCGGGGACACTGGAAACACCATATATTTT. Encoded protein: CASTGDTGNTIYF.

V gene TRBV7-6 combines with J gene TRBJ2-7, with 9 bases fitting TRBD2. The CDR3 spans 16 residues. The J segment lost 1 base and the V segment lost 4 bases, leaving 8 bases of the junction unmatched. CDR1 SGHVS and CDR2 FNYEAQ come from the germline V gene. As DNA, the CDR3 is TGTGCCAGCAGCTCAAGCGGGGGGACCCTATCCTACGAGCAGTACTTC. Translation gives CASSSSGGTLSYEQYF.

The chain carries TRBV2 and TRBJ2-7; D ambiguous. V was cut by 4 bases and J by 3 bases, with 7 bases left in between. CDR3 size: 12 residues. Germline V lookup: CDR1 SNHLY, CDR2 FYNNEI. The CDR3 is CASSGVGYEQYF. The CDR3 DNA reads TGTGCCAGCAGTGGTGTGGGCTACGAGCAGTACTTC.

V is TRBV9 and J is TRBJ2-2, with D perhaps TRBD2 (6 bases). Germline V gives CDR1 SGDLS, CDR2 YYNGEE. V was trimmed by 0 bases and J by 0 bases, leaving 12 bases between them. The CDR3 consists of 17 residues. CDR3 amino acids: CASSVAAGGANTGELFF. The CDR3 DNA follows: TGTGCCAGCAGCGTAGCTGCGGGCGGGGCGAACACCGGGGAGCTGTTTTTT.

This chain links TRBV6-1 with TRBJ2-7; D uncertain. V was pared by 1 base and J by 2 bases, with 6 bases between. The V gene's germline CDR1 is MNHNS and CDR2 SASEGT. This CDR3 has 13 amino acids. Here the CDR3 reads CASSEGPTYEQYF. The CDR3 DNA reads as TGTGCCAGCAGTGAAGGGCCGACCTACGAGCAGTACTTC.

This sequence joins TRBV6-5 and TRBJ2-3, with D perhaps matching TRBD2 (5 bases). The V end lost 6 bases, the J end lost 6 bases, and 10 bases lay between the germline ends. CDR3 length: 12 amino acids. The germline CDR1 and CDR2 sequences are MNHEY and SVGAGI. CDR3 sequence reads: CASSYTSDTQYF. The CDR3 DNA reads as TGTGCCAGCAGCTACACTAGTGATACGCAGTATTTT.

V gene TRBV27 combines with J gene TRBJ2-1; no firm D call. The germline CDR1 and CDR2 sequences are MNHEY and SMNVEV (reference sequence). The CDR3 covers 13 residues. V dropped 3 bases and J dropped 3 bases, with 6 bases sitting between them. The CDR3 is CASSLRLYNEQFF. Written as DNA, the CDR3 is TGTGCCAGCAGTTTGCGGCTCTACAATGAGCAGTTCTTC.

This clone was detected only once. The CDR3 region is CSPMLEAGEGPDTQYF. The CDR3 DNA reads TGCAGCCCAATGCTGGAGGCGGGAGAGGGCCCAGATACGCAGTATTTT. This chain connects TRBV29-1 to TRBJ2-3; 7 positions agree with TRBD2. Germline V CDR1 and CDR2: SQVTM, ANQGSEA. The V segment lost 8 bases and the J segment 4 bases; nucleotides outside the gene matches: 18. This CDR3 has 16 amino acids.

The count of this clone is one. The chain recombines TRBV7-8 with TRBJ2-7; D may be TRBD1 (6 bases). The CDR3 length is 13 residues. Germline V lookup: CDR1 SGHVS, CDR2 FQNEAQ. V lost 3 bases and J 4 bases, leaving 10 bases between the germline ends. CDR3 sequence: CASSFGQGYEQYF. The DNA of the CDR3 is TGTGCCAGCAGCTTCGGCCAGGGGTACGAGCAGTACTTC.

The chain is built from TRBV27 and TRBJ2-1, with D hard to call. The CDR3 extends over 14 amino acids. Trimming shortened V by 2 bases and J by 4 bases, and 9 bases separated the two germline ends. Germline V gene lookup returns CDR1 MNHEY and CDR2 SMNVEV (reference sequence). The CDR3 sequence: CASSLSQSYNEQFF. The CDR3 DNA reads TGTGCCAGCAGTTTAAGTCAGTCATACAATGAGCAGTTCTTC.

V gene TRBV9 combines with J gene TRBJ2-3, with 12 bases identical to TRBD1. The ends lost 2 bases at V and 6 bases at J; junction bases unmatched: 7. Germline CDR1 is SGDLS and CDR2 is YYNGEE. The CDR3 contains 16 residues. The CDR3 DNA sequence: TGTGCCAGCAGCGTTACCGGGACAGGGGGCCACGATACGCAGTATTTT. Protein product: CASSVTGTGGHDTQYF.

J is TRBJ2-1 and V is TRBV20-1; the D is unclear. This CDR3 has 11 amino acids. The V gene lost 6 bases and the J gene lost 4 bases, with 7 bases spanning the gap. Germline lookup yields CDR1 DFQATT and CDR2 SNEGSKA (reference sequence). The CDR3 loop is CSALVYNEQFF. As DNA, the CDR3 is TGCAGTGCCCTAGTGTACAATGAGCAGTTCTTC.

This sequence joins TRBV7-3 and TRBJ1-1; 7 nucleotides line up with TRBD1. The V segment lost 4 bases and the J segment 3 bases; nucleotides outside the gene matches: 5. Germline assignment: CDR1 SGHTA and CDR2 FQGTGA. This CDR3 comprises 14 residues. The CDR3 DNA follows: TGTGCCAGCAGCTCAACAGGGGTGGACACTGAAGCTTTCTTT. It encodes CASSSTGVDTEAFF.

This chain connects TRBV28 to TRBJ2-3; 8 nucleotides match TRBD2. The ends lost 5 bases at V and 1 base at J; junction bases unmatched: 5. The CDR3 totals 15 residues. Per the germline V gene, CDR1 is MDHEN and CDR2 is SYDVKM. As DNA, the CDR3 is TGTGCCAGCAGTCCGACTAGCGTGGGCACAGATACGCAGTATTTT. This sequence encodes CASSPTSVGTDTQYF.

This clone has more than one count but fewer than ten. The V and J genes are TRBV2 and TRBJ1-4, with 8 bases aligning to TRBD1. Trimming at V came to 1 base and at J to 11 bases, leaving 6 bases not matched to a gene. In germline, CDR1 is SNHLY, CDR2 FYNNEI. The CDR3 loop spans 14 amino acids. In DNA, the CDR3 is TGTGCCAGCAGTGAAGGGAGGGGGGACAGGAAACTGTTTTTT. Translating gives CASSEGRGDRKLFF.

CDR3 nucleotides: TGTGCCAGCAGCTTACTTGAAAGCAGGGCAGGACCTTACGAGCAGTACTTC. Protein product: CASSLLESRAGPYEQYF. This chain uses TRBV11-2 with TRBJ2-7; D is possibly TRBD1 (5 bases). Germline lookup yields CDR1 SGHAT and CDR2 FQNNGV. The V end lost 2 bases, the J end lost 4 bases, and 21 bases lay between the germline ends. The CDR3 covers 17 residues.